These T cell receptor beta chains were read from a single sample in a study of vaccination effects on CD4 cells after COVID-19. These receptors' antigens are unknown. This table comes from immunoSEQ multiplex PCR, and its TCRdb copy is limited to in-frame clones, with some not included. The profile shows tens of thousands of clones, around 67% of them singletons. This specimen consisted of CD4+ T cells from PBMCs cultured with HCoV-OC43 spike peptides, obtained before COVID-19 vaccination. These receptors came from a human donor who received a COVID-19 vaccine. Each CDR3 is given with its conserved first and last residue. Fields, in order: J gene, clone size, D gene, V gene, CDR3 protein, CDR3 DNA. The D gene is left open where the match is weak. Expanded clones are given a class, and other clones once, few, many or no size at all.

TRBJ2-1 few . TRBV7-2 CASSLFAGVEQFF TGTGCCAGCAGCTTATTTGCGGGCGTAGAGCAGTTCTTC
TRBJ2-3 . . TRBV2 CASSASGTSPGYF TGTGCCAGCAGTGCATCGGGGACCTCCCCGGGGTATTTT
TRBJ1-1 . TRBD1 TRBV6-2/TRBV6-3 CASSQTGAYTEAFF TGTGCCAGCAGTCAGACAGGGGCCTACACTGAAGCTTTCTTT
TRBJ2-7 . . TRBV3-1/TRBV3-2 CATTPGLTPPSHEQYF TGTGCCACCACCCCGGGACTCACCCCTCCCTCCCACGAGCAGTACTTC
TRBJ2-7 few . TRBV28 CASAEDETAQYEQYF TGTGCCAGCGCCGAAGATGAGACAGCCCAATACGAGCAGTACTTC
TRBJ2-3 . . TRBV11-2 CASSLDPGDTQYF TGTGCCAGCAGCTTAGACCCCGGAGATACGCAGTATTTT
TRBJ2-3 . TRBD1 TRBV10-3 CAISAQGSTDTQYF TGTGCCATCAGTGCACAGGGGTCCACAGATACGCAGTATTTT
TRBJ1-1 . . TRBV19 CASSRGGYMNTEAFF TGTGCCAGTAGTAGGGGGGGCTACATGAACACTGAAGCTTTCTTT
TRBJ2-2 . . TRBV4-1 CASSPGAAGGGTGELFF TGCGCCAGCAGCCCCGGGGCAGCGGGCGGTGGCACCGGGGAGCTGTTTTTT
TRBJ2-2 . TRBD1 TRBV4-2 CASSQVFGTANTGELFF TGTGCCAGCAGCCAAGTATTTGGGACAGCGAACACCGGGGAGCTGTTTTTT
TRBJ1-5 . . TRBV7-2 CASSLDNQPQHF TGTGCCAGCAGCTTAGACAATCAGCCCCAGCATTTT
TRBJ1-3 . TRBD1 TRBV5-1 CASSLGQRDRRSGNTIYF TGCGCCAGCAGCTTGGGCCAAAGGGACAGGCGCTCTGGAAACACCATATATTTT
TRBJ2-3 . TRBD1 TRBV9 CASTVSGGQGTDTQYF TGTGCCAGCACTGTATCAGGGGGACAGGGGACAGATACGCAGTATTTT
TRBJ1-2 few TRBD1 TRBV7-9 CASSTQTGAFYGYTF TGTGCCAGCAGCACGCAGACAGGGGCCTTCTATGGCTACACCTTC
TRBJ1-6 . . TRBV5-1 CASSLDSVTNSPLHF TGCGCCAGCAGCTTGGATTCAGTAACTAATTCACCCCTCCACTTT
TRBJ1-2 . . TRBV9 CASSGGYGYTF TGTGCCAGCAGCGGGGGCTATGGCTACACCTTC
TRBJ1-1 once TRBD1 TRBV5-4 CASSFAGGHLMNTEAFF TGTGCCAGCAGCTTTGCAGGGGGACATCTTATGAACACTGAAGCTTTCTTT
TRBJ2-7 . . TRBV7-9 CASSLGAGAEQYF TGTGCCAGCAGCTTAGGGGCAGGGGCCGAGCAGTACTTC
TRBJ1-2 . . TRBV6-5 CASSHRGTKGYGYTF TGTGCCAGCAGTCACCGGGGGACAAAGGGCTATGGCTACACCTTC
TRBJ2-3 . . TRBV6-1 CASSELGPDTQYF TGTGCCAGCAGTGAACTCGGACCAGATACGCAGTATTTT
TRBJ2-5 . TRBD1 TRBV12-3/TRBV12-4 CATSTGPETQYF TGTGCCACTTCGACAGGGCCAGAGACCCAGTACTTC
TRBJ1-5 once TRBD1 TRBV25-1 CASSGSGGAENQPQHF TGTGCCAGCAGTGGTTCAGGGGGCGCGGAAAATCAGCCCCAGCATTTT
TRBJ2-3 . . TRBV15 CATSRDLGLPDTQYF TGTGCCACCAGCAGAGATTTAGGACTTCCAGATACGCAGTATTTT
TRBJ1-1 few . TRBV6-5 CASRGEAAPEAFF TGTGCCAGCAGGGGGGAGGCAGCCCCTGAAGCTTTCTTT
TRBJ2-3 . . TRBV7-9 CASSRGETVTDTQYF TGTGCCAGCAGCCGCGGGGAGACAGTCACAGATACGCAGTATTTT
TRBJ1-2 few . TRBV5-1 CASSLGAPGGYTF TGCGCCAGCAGCTTGGGGGCACCCGGGGGCTACACCTTC
TRBJ2-7 . . TRBV6-5 CASGWTPRSYEQYF TGTGCCAGCGGTTGGACCCCTCGCTCCTACGAGCAGTACTTC
TRBJ1-2 . . TRBV6-5 CASSRQSYGYTF TGTGCCAGCAGCCGACAGTCGTATGGCTACACCTTC
TRBJ2-3 . TRBD1 TRBV5-4 CASEDRDTDTQYF TGTGCCAGCGAGGACAGGGACACAGATACGCAGTATTTT
TRBJ1-2 . . TRBV6-5 CASSSRGGGYGYTF TGTGCCAGCAGTTCCAGGGGTGGTGGCTATGGCTACACCTTC
TRBJ2-3 . TRBD2 TRBV5-1 CASTPGLAGDTQYF TGCGCCAGTACCCCGGGACTAGCGGGAGATACGCAGTATTTT
TRBJ1-3 . . TRBV5-8 CASSIRTDSGNTIYF TGTGCCAGCAGCATACGGACAGACTCTGGAAACACCATATATTTT
TRBJ1-1 . . TRBV29-1 CSVRGASDEAFF TGCAGCGTTCGGGGGGCTAGTGATGAAGCTTTCTTT
TRBJ1-1 once . TRBV30 CAWKGPPGGHLNTEAFF TGTGCCTGGAAGGGCCCTCCGGGGGGACACTTGAACACTGAAGCTTTCTTT
TRBJ2-2 . . TRBV3-1/TRBV3-2 CASSRDSNTGELFF TGTGCCAGCAGCCGAGACAGTAACACCGGGGAGCTGTTTTTT
TRBJ1-6 . . TRBV9 CASSVRSNSPLHF TGTGCCAGCAGCGTGCGAAGTAATTCACCCCTCCACTTT
TRBJ2-3 . TRBD1 TRBV6-1 CASSEQGGSRTDTQYF TGTGCCAGCAGCGAACAGGGGGGTAGCCGCACAGATACGCAGTATTTT
TRBJ2-7 . . TRBV28 CASRRSGSSYEQYF TGTGCCAGCAGACGTAGCGGATCCTCCTACGAGCAGTACTTC
TRBJ2-2 . . TRBV6-5 CASSRDTGELFF TGTGCCAGCAGCCGGGACACCGGGGAGCTGTTTTTT
TRBJ2-3 few TRBD1 TRBV4-1 CASSQARTGWNTDTQYF TGCGCCAGCAGCCAAGCGCGGACAGGGTGGAACACAGATACGCAGTATTTT
TRBJ1-2 medium-sized . TRBV13 CASSTDLTYGYTF TGTGCCAGCAGCACCGACTTAACCTATGGCTACACCTTC
TRBJ2-1 . TRBD2 TRBV4-3 CASSQDILAGGKMEGEQFF TGCGCCAGCAGCCAAGATATACTAGCGGGGGGAAAAATGGAGGGCGAGCAGTTCTTC
TRBJ1-2 . . TRBV7-2 CASSFQGGGYTF TGTGCCAGCAGCTTCCAGGGAGGGGGCTACACCTTC
TRBJ2-4 once . TRBV25-1 CASSELAGAGNIQYF TGTGCCAGCAGTGAACTAGCTGGGGCCGGGAACATTCAGTACTTC
TRBJ1-1 . TRBD1 TRBV6-2/TRBV6-3 CASSDGGQGAPEAFF TGTGCCAGCAGTGACGGCGGACAGGGGGCCCCTGAAGCTTTCTTT
TRBJ1-3 . TRBD1 TRBV18 CASSPPRGARGGTGNTIYF TGTGCCAGCTCACCGCCCCGGGGCGCCAGGGGGGGTACTGGAAACACCATATATTTT
TRBJ1-3 once . TRBV3-1/TRBV3-2 CASSQEGRLSGNTIYF TGTGCCAGCAGCCAAGAAGGAAGGCTGTCTGGAAACACCATATATTTT